The 30 T cell receptor beta chains listed next were all sequenced from one sample in a study of blood T cell repertoires in COVID-19. Measured with immunoSEQ multiplex PCR; TCRdb has only the in-frame clones, and not every one. The sample holds about 78,000 clones, about 83% seen once. Source material: peripheral blood. These receptors came from a man over 45 with acute or convalescent COVID-19.

This chain joins TRBV29-1 and TRBJ1-1, with a weak D call TRBD1 (6 bases). The germline CDR1 and CDR2 sequences are SQVTM and ANQGSEA. The CDR3 length is 12 residues. Trimming stripped 6 bases from V and 1 base from J, with 9 bases between. The CDR3 spells CSVVQGNTEAFF. CDR3 DNA: TGCAGCGTCGTACAGGGGAACACTGAAGCTTTCTTT.

In DNA, the CDR3 is TGTGCCAGCAGCTTACAGGGAGGAAACACCATATATTTT. Residues: CASSLQGGNTIYF. The chain combines TRBV7-2 with TRBJ1-3; possibly TRBD1 for D (5 bases). Germline CDR1 and CDR2: SGHTA and FQGNSA. This CDR3 spans 13 amino acids. Trimming cost V 2 bases and J 4 bases, with 6 bases left between them.

This chain joins TRBV2 and TRBJ1-5, with D unclear. This CDR3 contains 15 residues. Germline V gene data show CDR1 as SNHLY and CDR2 as FYNNEI. V was pared by 1 base and J by 3 bases, with 10 bases between. The CDR3 loop is CASSEVDLDNQPQHF. The DNA of the CDR3 is TGTGCCAGCAGTGAAGTTGACTTAGACAATCAGCCCCAGCATTTT.

V is TRBV6-2 or TRBV6-3 and J is TRBJ1-2; tentative D call: TRBD1 (6 bases). From germline, CDR1 is MNHEY and CDR2 SVGEGT. The CDR3 consists of 14 residues. V lost 2 bases and J 8 bases, leaving 15 bases between the germline ends. In DNA, the CDR3 is TGTGCCAGCAGTTACGGGACCGGGACAATCGGCTACACCTTC. Protein sequence: CASSYGTGTIGYTF.

The chain has TRBV12-3 or TRBV12-4 and TRBJ1-1, with D perhaps matching TRBD1 (6 bases). The CDR3 runs to 12 residues. V dropped 1 base and J dropped 8 bases, with 8 bases sitting between them. The CDR3 nucleotides are TGTGCCAGCAGTTTAGACAGGGTAGAAGCTTTCTTT. Translation: CASSLDRVEAFF.

A few counts support this clone. The chain carries TRBV11-3 and TRBJ2-7; 13 bases align to TRBD2. V shed 5 bases and J 3 bases; nucleotides not matched to a gene: 7. In germline, CDR1 is SGHNT, CDR2 YENEEA. The CDR3 contains 16 residues. This chain's CDR3 is CASSRGLAGVFYEQYF. The DNA for the CDR3 is TGTGCCAGCAGCCGCGGACTAGCGGGAGTCTTCTACGAGCAGTACTTC.

This sequence joins TRBV27 and TRBJ2-1; 12 bases are shared with TRBD2. CDR1 is MNHEY and CDR2 is SMNVEV in the germline V gene (reference sequence). The CDR3 extends over 16 amino acids. V dropped 5 bases and J dropped 8; count of bases not matched to a gene: 10. CDR3 nucleotides: TGTGCCAGCAGTCCTTCTAGCGGGGGGGCGTACCATGAGCAGTTCTTC. Translating gives CASSPSSGGAYHEQFF.

The chain couples TRBV28 to TRBJ1-2; D perhaps matches TRBD1 (6 bases). The CDR3 covers 15 residues. Germline V CDR1 and CDR2: MDHEN, SYDVKM. The ends were cut back, 4 bases at V and 4 bases at J, with 16 bases in the middle. The CDR3 coding sequence is TGTGCCAGCAGTTCCCCCGGCGGGGGCGCCTATGGCTACACCTTC. It codes for CASSSPGGGAYGYTF.

The chain recombines TRBV12-3 or TRBV12-4 with TRBJ2-3; TRBD2 agrees at 9 bases. After removal of 7 bases from V and 9 bases from J, the junction contained 5 bases not matched to a gene. This CDR3 comprises 12 residues. The CDR3 DNA reads TGTGCCAGCACCCCCGGGACTAGCACGCAGTATTTT. Encoded protein: CASTPGTSTQYF.

Here the CDR3 DNA reads TGTGCCAGCCTCAGGATCCCCTACGAGCAGTACTTC. Its translation: CASLRIPYEQYF. The V call is TRBV6-5, the J call TRBJ2-7; D uncertain. The germline CDR1 and CDR2 sequences are MNHEY and SVGAGI. V lost 8 bases and J 2 bases, leaving 10 bases between the germline ends. This CDR3 spans 12 amino acids.

This chain joins TRBV7-6 and TRBJ1-4, with D perhaps TRBD1 (6 bases). Germline assignment: CDR1 SGHVS and CDR2 FNYEAQ. The V end lost 1 base, the J end lost 7 bases, and 13 bases lay between the germline ends. The CDR3 has 15 residues. CDR3: CASSLDPSTGEKLFF. In DNA, the CDR3 is TGTGCCAGCAGCTTAGACCCCTCGACAGGTGAAAAACTGTTTTTT.

The chain is built from TRBV5-1 and TRBJ1-4; no clear D. The CDR3 is 16 residues long. The V end was cut by 0 bases, the J end by 8 bases, with 17 bases between. The germline V gene encodes CDR1 SGHRS and CDR2 YFSETQ. CDR3 amino acids: CASSLVAPWEREKLFF. CDR3 bases: TGCGCCAGCAGCTTGGTGGCACCGTGGGAGCGGGAAAAACTGTTTTTT.

J is TRBJ2-5 and V is TRBV11-3; D perhaps matches TRBD1 (6 bases). CDR1 and CDR2 (germline): SGHNT, YENEEA. V was shortened by 1 base and J by 3 bases, with 12 bases between the two germline ends. The CDR3 extends over 15 amino acids. CDR3 coding DNA: TGTGCCAGCAGCTTAGGTTTCAGGGGCGAAGAGACCCAGTACTTC. This translates into CASSLGFRGEETQYF.

This clone has only a few counts. This rearrangement joins TRBV11-2 to TRBJ1-6, with D possibly TRBD1 on 5 matching bases. The CDR3 spans 12 residues. The ends were cut back, 3 bases at V and 11 bases at J, with 8 bases in the middle. The germline V gene has CDR1 SGHAT and CDR2 FQNNGV. The CDR3 DNA reads TGTGCCAGCAGCTTCGACAGACCACCCCTCCACTTT. The encoded protein is CASSFDRPPLHF.

The chain uses TRBV5-1 and TRBJ1-1; D perhaps matches TRBD1 (5 bases). CDR1 is SGHRS and CDR2 is YFSETQ in the germline V gene. V shed 0 bases and J shed 2 bases, with 11 bases lying between them. This CDR3 is built from 15 residues. The chain's CDR3 is CASSLEPGLNTEAFF. The CDR3 DNA reads TGCGCCAGCAGCTTGGAACCGGGACTTAACACTGAAGCTTTCTTT.

The rearrangement links TRBV7-2 to TRBJ2-5, with 15 nucleotides matching TRBD2. Germline V lookup: CDR1 SGHTA, CDR2 FQGNSA. The CDR3 is made up of 15 amino acids. Trimming took 7 bases from V and 10 from J; bases not matched to a gene: 10. CDR3 nucleotides: TGTGCCAGCAACCCACCCGGGACTAGCGGGAGGAACCAGTACTTC. It encodes CASNPPGTSGRNQYF.

This chain joins TRBV28 and TRBJ1-2; tentative D call: TRBD1 (6 bases). The CDR3 extends over 15 amino acids. Deletions cut 6 bases from V and 8 bases from J, with 22 bases between. Germline CDR1 and CDR2: MDHEN and SYDVKM. The CDR3 bases are TGTGCCAGCAGCCCAGGAGGGGGGGGGCGTCAAGGCTACACCTTC. Translated: CASSPGGGGRQGYTF.

The V and J genes are TRBV27 and TRBJ1-2; no definite D call. This CDR3 has 14 amino acids. Germline V gene lookup returns CDR1 MNHEY and CDR2 SMNVEV (reference sequence). The V and J ends lost 2 bases and 2 bases respectively, with 9 bases between them. CDR3: CASSLDGRNYGYTF. The CDR3 nucleotides read TGTGCCAGCAGTTTAGACGGCAGGAACTATGGCTACACCTTC.

The chain recombines TRBV27 with TRBJ2-3, with D maybe TRBD2 (6 bases). The V gene lost 0 bases and the J gene lost 10 bases, with 11 bases spanning the gap. Germline values: CDR1 MNHEY, CDR2 SMNVEV (reference sequence). The CDR3 loop spans 13 amino acids. The CDR3 is CASSLSRGASQYF. The CDR3 DNA follows: TGTGCCAGCAGTTTATCGCGCGGGGCTTCGCAGTATTTT.

The rearrangement links TRBV7-9 to TRBJ2-7; D is possibly TRBD1 (5 bases). CDR3 length: 14 amino acids. Trimming pared 5 bases from V and 2 bases from J, leaving 13 bases between. Germline V gene lookup returns CDR1 SEHNR and CDR2 FQNEAQ (reference sequence). CDR3 in amino acids: CASSLVARAYEQYF. In nucleotides, the CDR3 is TGTGCCAGCAGCCTCGTGGCCAGGGCCTACGAGCAGTACTTC.

The chain links TRBV6-6 to TRBJ1-4; TRBD1 matches at 9 bases. V shed 5 bases, J shed 6 bases, and the junction held 7 bases outside the gene matches. The CDR3 has 15 residues. Germline lookup yields CDR1 MNHNY and CDR2 SVGAGI (reference sequence). This chain's CDR3 is CASSASGQGYEKLFF. CDR3 bases: TGTGCCAGCAGTGCATCCGGACAGGGGTATGAAAAACTGTTTTTT.

The chain uses TRBV7-2 and TRBJ2-3; 7 bases match TRBD2. This CDR3 region has 14 residues. The germline CDR1 and CDR2 sequences are SGHTA and FQGNSA. With V trimmed by 5 bases and J by 2 bases, 4 bases remained unmatched. The CDR3 DNA reads as TGTGCCAGCAGCCGGGACTATTCCACAGATACGCAGTATTTT. Translation gives CASSRDYSTDTQYF.

The CDR3 protein is CASSQDGGTSGDPSTDTQYF. The CDR3 nucleotides are TGTGCCAGCAGCCAAGATGGTGGGACTAGCGGCGATCCTAGCACAGATACGCAGTATTTT. V usage is TRBV3-1 (or the pseudogene TRBV3-2) and J usage is TRBJ2-3, with 11 bases fitting TRBD2. Germline V gene lookup returns CDR1 LGHDT and CDR2 YNNKEL (reference sequence). The CDR3 length is 20 residues. Trimming took 0 bases from V and 0 from J; bases not matched to a gene: 11.

V gene TRBV19 combines with J gene TRBJ1-2; D remains ambiguous. The germline V gene has CDR1 LNHDA and CDR2 SQIVND (reference sequence). Between the trimmed V and J ends, which lost 8 bases and 1 base, there was a span of 20 bases. The CDR3 totals 16 residues. CDR3 bases: TGTGCCAGTCGGACTATGTGGGCGGACCGTAACTATGGCTACACCTTC. This translates into CASRTMWADRNYGYTF.

The chain links TRBV11-2 to TRBJ1-1, with D unresolved. V was trimmed by 3 bases and J by 1 base, leaving 6 bases between them. The CDR3 is made up of 13 amino acids. The germline CDR1 and CDR2 sequences are SGHAT and FQNNGV. The CDR3 spells CASSFNRNTEAFF. CDR3 DNA: TGTGCCAGCAGCTTCAACAGGAACACTGAAGCTTTCTTT. Filled out from reference TRBV11-2 and TRBJ1-1, the complete variable domain reads EAGVAQSPRYKIIEKRQSVAFWCNPISGHATLYWYQQILGQGPKLLIQFQNNGVVDDSQLPKDRFSAERLKGVDSTLKIQPAKLEDSAVYLCASSFNRNTEAFFGQGTRLTVV.

This sequence joins TRBV2 and TRBJ2-7, with a weak D call TRBD2 (6 bases). Per the germline V gene, CDR1 is SNHLY and CDR2 is FYNNEI. V lost 4 bases and J 1 base, leaving 11 bases between the germline ends. The CDR3 is 14 residues long. CDR3 sequence: CASSGDFTSYEQYF. In nucleotides, the CDR3 is TGTGCCAGCAGTGGGGACTTCACATCCTACGAGCAGTACTTC.

This chain connects TRBV7-9 to TRBJ2-1, with TRBD1 matching 7 bases. Germline CDR1 and CDR2: SEHNR and FQNEAQ (reference sequence). The V gene end was trimmed by 2 bases and the J gene end by 6 bases; junction bases not matched to a gene: 4. This CDR3 comprises 14 residues. CDR3: CASSLQGVPNEQFF. CDR3 bases: TGTGCCAGCAGCTTACAGGGGGTACCCAATGAGCAGTTCTTC.

CDR3 loop: CASSPGTAPSGYTF. Written as DNA, the CDR3 is TGTGCCAGCAGCCCGGGGACAGCCCCTTCGGGCTACACCTTC. V usage is TRBV28 and J usage is TRBJ1-2, with 7 positions matching TRBD1. In germline, CDR1 is MDHEN, CDR2 SYDVKM. V lost 6 bases, J lost 8 bases, and 12 bases stayed unmatched. This CDR3 contains 14 residues.

The chain employs TRBV11-2 and TRBJ2-1, with D unresolved. The V end was cut by 1 base, the J end by 10 bases, with 14 bases between. The CDR3 totals 14 residues. Germline CDR1 SGHAT, CDR2 FQNNGV. In DNA form, the CDR3 reads TGTGCCAGCAGCTTAGTCAGTCGGGTTGGGGAGCAGTTCTTC. Its protein product is CASSLVSRVGEQFF.

This sequence joins TRBV3-1 (or the pseudogene TRBV3-2) and TRBJ1-1; maybe TRBD1 (5 bases). Germline loops: CDR1 LGHDT, CDR2 YNNKEL (reference sequence). The CDR3 sequence is 15 residues long. V was clipped by 3 bases and J by 4 bases, with 15 bases between them. The CDR3 here is CASSQAGHRATEAFF. CDR3 DNA sequence: TGTGCCAGCAGCCAGGCCGGACATCGAGCCACTGAAGCTTTCTTT.